This passage covers 24 T cell receptor beta chains from one sample sequenced in a study of response to subunit inactivated influenza vaccine. TCRdb called the RT-PCR reads again in MiXCR, with one record for every CDR3 protein. The sample has fewer than 400,000 distinct CDR3 sequences, less than 25% seen once. The sample here was PBMCs from blood, taken about 20 months after vaccination. These receptors were taken from a man aged 45 to 70 who received an inactivated influenza vaccine.

This chain uses TRBV15 with TRBJ1-1; D uncertain. This CDR3 contains 14 residues. Germline V CDR1 and CDR2: LNHNV, YYDKDF (reference sequence). V was pared by 0 bases and J by 6 bases, with 11 bases between. CDR3 sequence: CATSRDVAGSEAFF. CDR3 coding DNA: TGTGCCACCAGCAGAGATGTGGCAGGATCTGAAGCTTTCTTT. The variable domain in full, with the rest retrieved from reference TRBV15 and TRBJ1-1, is DAMVIQNPRYQVTQFGKPVTLSCSQTLNHNVMYWYQQKSSQAPKLLFHYYDKDFNNEADTPDNFQSRRPNTSFCFLDIRSPGLGDTAMYLCATSRDVAGSEAFFGQGTRLTVV.

The chain combines TRBV5-5 with TRBJ2-7, with 9 bases identical to TRBD2. Trimming took 2 bases from V and 3 from J; bases not matched to a gene: 9. CDR1 and CDR2 (germline): SGHKS, YYEKEE (reference sequence). The CDR3 extends over 16 amino acids. The CDR3 spells CASSLGPSGIRYEQYF. CDR3 coding DNA: TGTGCCAGCAGCTTAGGGCCTAGCGGGATCCGCTACGAGCAGTACTTC.

The chain couples TRBV5-6 to TRBJ2-5; weak D call: TRBD1 (6 bases). The germline gives CDR1 SGHDT, CDR2 YYEEEE. CDR3 size: 15 residues. Trimming shortened V by 2 bases and J by 4 bases, and 15 bases separated the two germline ends. Here the CDR3 reads CASSLQQGTLETQYF. The CDR3 DNA is TGTGCCAGCAGCTTACAACAGGGTACGCTAGAGACCCAGTACTTC.

The chain employs TRBV6-2 or TRBV6-3 and TRBJ2-3, with 11 bases fitting TRBD2. CDR3 length: 14 residues. With V trimmed by 2 bases and J by 9 bases, 4 bases remained unmatched. The germline CDR1 and CDR2 sequences are MNHEY and SVGEGT. In DNA form, the CDR3 reads TGTGCCAGCAGTTACGGTACTAGCGGGAGAACGCAGTATTTT. Amino acid sequence: CASSYGTSGRTQYF.

The V call is TRBV20-1, the J call TRBJ1-1; no firm D call. This CDR3 spans 14 amino acids. Germline values: CDR1 DFQATT, CDR2 SNEGSKA (reference sequence). V shed 5 bases and J shed 4 bases, with 17 bases lying between them. CDR3: CSAHQGPVGTEAFF. CDR3 nucleotide sequence: TGCAGTGCTCACCAAGGACCGGTCGGCACTGAAGCTTTCTTT.

This clonotype was counted between two and nine times. The J gene is TRBJ2-7, the V gene TRBV12-3 or TRBV12-4; TRBD2 agrees at 8 bases. This CDR3 spans 15 amino acids. The V segment lost 4 bases and the J segment 0 bases; nucleotides outside the gene matches: 5. Here the CDR3 reads CASSYLAGSSYEQYF. As DNA, the CDR3 is TGTGCCAGCAGTTATTTAGCGGGGAGCTCCTACGAGCAGTACTTC.

The genes are TRBV27 and TRBJ2-1; no clear D gene. Trimming took 0 bases from V and 0 from J, leaving 9 bases between them. The germline V gene has CDR1 MNHEY and CDR2 SMNVEV (reference sequence). The CDR3 sequence is 16 residues long. CDR3 amino acids: CASSLSADGSYNEQFF. The CDR3 DNA sequence: TGTGCCAGCAGTTTATCGGCGGACGGCTCCTACAATGAGCAGTTCTTC.

This clonotype was seen more than once but under ten times. The chain joins TRBV7-8 to TRBJ2-3, with TRBD1 as a possible D gene (6 bases). The V end lost 5 bases, the J end lost 3 bases, and 24 bases lay between the germline ends. The CDR3 has 18 amino acids. Germline CDR1 SGHVS, CDR2 FQNEAQ. The CDR3 region is CASSRHGDFGTRTDTQYF. Here the CDR3 DNA reads TGTGCCAGCAGCCGCCACGGAGATTTCGGGACAAGGACAGATACGCAGTATTTT.

V is TRBV12-3 or TRBV12-4 and J is TRBJ2-1; 9 bases are shared with TRBD1. Germline trimming cut 1 base from V and 9 bases from J; bases unmatched to any gene: 7. The CDR3 is 15 amino acids. The CDR3 nucleotides are TGTGCCAGCAGTTTAGGGGGGACAGGGAACAGTGAGCAGTTCTTC. It yields the protein CASSLGGTGNSEQFF.

This clonotype was counted a few times. The chain carries TRBV27 and TRBJ2-7, with 12 bases fitting TRBD2. Germline-derived CDR1 and CDR2 are MNHEY and SMNVEV (reference sequence). After removal of 4 bases from V and 2 bases from J, the junction contained 3 bases not matched to a gene. This CDR3 contains 15 residues. The CDR3 reads CASSSGLAGTYEQYF. For the CDR3, the DNA is TGTGCCAGCAGTTCAGGACTAGCGGGGACCTACGAGCAGTACTTC.

The chain couples TRBV28 to TRBJ2-7; D is undetermined. The CDR3 extends over 12 amino acids. Germline lookup yields CDR1 MDHEN and CDR2 SYDVKM. Trimming pared 3 bases from V and 5 bases from J, leaving 8 bases between. DNA for the CDR3: TGTGCCAGCAGTTTTGGCAGCGACGAGCAGTACTTC. Translating gives CASSFGSDEQYF.

The chain has TRBV10-1 and TRBJ1-5; D remains unclear. Germline loops: CDR1 WNHNN, CDR2 SYGVQD (reference sequence). V was shortened by 4 bases and J by 11 bases, with 12 bases between the two germline ends. CDR3 length: 12 amino acids. CDR3 protein: CASSGHLRTQHF. CDR3 bases: TGCGCCAGCAGTGGACATCTCCGTACCCAGCATTTT.

This clonotype has only a few counts. The rearrangement joins TRBV7-2 to TRBJ1-2; perhaps TRBD1 as D (5 bases). Germline V gene data show CDR1 as SGHTA and CDR2 as FQGNSA. The length of the CDR3 is 16 residues. Deletions cut 5 bases from V and 4 bases from J, with 20 bases between. CDR3 loop: CASSGEAQGGSYGYTF. CDR3 bases: TGTGCCAGCAGCGGGGAGGCGCAGGGTGGAAGCTATGGCTACACCTTC. Full variable domain (missing parts from reference TRBV7-2 and TRBJ1-2): GAGVSQSPSNKVTEKGKDVELRCDPISGHTALYWYRQSLGQGLEFLIYFQGNSAPDKSGLPSDRFSAERTGGSVSTLTIQRTQQEDSAVYLCASSGEAQGGSYGYTFGSGTRLTVV.

V and J are TRBV6-5 and TRBJ1-4; D not certain. This CDR3 has 15 amino acids. The V and J ends lost 0 bases and 4 bases respectively, with 9 bases between them. Germline V gene lookup returns CDR1 MNHEY and CDR2 SVGAGI. CDR3 DNA: TGTGCCAGCAGTTACTCTGGGCGGATTAATGAAAAACTGTTTTTT. It codes for CASSYSGRINEKLFF.

This clonotype was picked up a small number of times. V gene TRBV6-1 combines with J gene TRBJ1-2; D gene ambiguous. The V and J ends lost 4 bases and 4 bases respectively, with 13 bases between them. The CDR3 is made up of 14 amino acids. The germline V gene encodes CDR1 MNHNS and CDR2 SASEGT. CDR3: CASSALRETYGYTF. CDR3 bases: TGTGCCAGCAGTGCGCTCCGCGAGACCTATGGCTACACCTTC.

The chain combines TRBV24-1 with TRBJ1-1; D remains ambiguous. The CDR3 extends over 12 amino acids. Germline CDR1 KGHDR, CDR2 SFDVKD. V was cut by 3 bases and J by 2 bases, with 3 bases left in between. The CDR3 DNA follows: TGTGCCACCAGTGATCATAACACTGAAGCTTTCTTT. This translates into CATSDHNTEAFF.

This clonotype has just a few counts. The chain recombines TRBV28 with TRBJ2-7; the D is unclear. The CDR3 is 10 amino acids. V lost 4 bases to trimming and J lost 6 bases, with 4 bases between them. The germline V gene encodes CDR1 MDHEN and CDR2 SYDVKM. CDR3 in DNA: TGTGCCAGCAGTTCATTCGAGCAGTACTTC. It translates to CASSSFEQYF.

This clonotype was seen a few times. This chain connects TRBV20-1 to TRBJ2-7; the D is unclear. Deletions cut 6 bases from V and 3 bases from J, with 18 bases between. The CDR3 consists of 14 residues. In germline, CDR1 is DFQATT, CDR2 SNEGSKA (reference sequence). The DNA for the CDR3 is TGCAGTGCCCGGCCAGTTTTGGGTGGCTACGAGCAGTACTTC. This codes for CSARPVLGGYEQYF.

In its sample, this clonotype was seen many times. This chain links TRBV18 with TRBJ1-6, with D perhaps matching TRBD1 (6 bases). CDR1 and CDR2 (germline): KGHSH, LQKENI. This CDR3 has 13 residues. V was clipped by 6 bases and J by 7 bases, with 10 bases between them. CDR3 residues: CASSLTGNSPLHF. The CDR3 DNA reads TGTGCCAGCTCTCTCACAGGGAATTCACCCCTCCACTTT.

This chain joins TRBV4-2 and TRBJ1-2, with a tentative D call TRBD1 (5 bases). This CDR3 has 17 amino acids. Germline V gene data show CDR1 as LGHNA and CDR2 as YNFKEQ. Trimming left V 0 bases short and J 3 bases short, with 17 bases between. CDR3 DNA sequence: TGTGCCAGCAGCCAAGATTCCAGGGTAGGATATGACTATGGCTACACCTTC. Protein product: CASSQDSRVGYDYGYTF.

This clonotype was detected only a few times. Relative to the germline gene, one junction end is altered; a read error may explain this. V and J are TRBV13 and TRBJ2-2; D gene ambiguous. This CDR3 spans 14 amino acids. Germline loops: CDR1 PRHDT, CDR2 FYEKMQ (reference sequence). Written as DNA, the CDR3 is TGTGCCAGCAGCCTAGGCCGGTCCACCGGGGAGCTGTTTTTT. The encoded protein is CASSLGRSTGELFF.

To note about this clonotype: The CDR3 does not close with the conserved phenylalanine or tryptophan, likely indicating a read error. This chain connects TRBV12-3 or TRBV12-4 to TRBJ2-3; 9 bases map to TRBD1. V shed 3 bases and J 6 bases; nucleotides not matched to a gene: 7. The CDR3 is 15 amino acids. In DNA form, the CDR3 reads TGTGCCAGCAGTTTTACAAACAGGGGGCTGGATACGCAGTATTAT. It codes for CASSFTNRGLDTQYY.

This clonotype was observed a handful of times. This chain's CDR3 is CASRPTVHNSPLHF. The CDR3 nucleotides read TGTGCCAGCAGGCCGACAGTCCATAATTCACCCCTCCACTTT. The rearrangement uses TRBV14 and TRBJ1-6, with a possible D match to TRBD1 (5 bases). The CDR3 sequence is 14 residues long. Trimming pared 6 bases from V and 5 bases from J, leaving 11 bases between. Germline loops: CDR1 SGHDN, CDR2 FVKESK.

This sequence joins TRBV6-2 or TRBV6-3 and TRBJ1-2; unclear D gene. The ends were cut back, 5 bases at V and 10 bases at J, with 17 bases in the middle. The CDR3 contains 13 residues. Germline values: CDR1 MNHEY, CDR2 SVGEGT. CDR3 sequence: CASSPLRVSVYTF. CDR3 DNA sequence: TGTGCCAGCAGTCCCCTTAGGGTCAGCGTCTACACCTTC.